Below are 4 T cell receptor beta chains sequenced from a single sample in a study of Ad26.COV2.S vaccination and SARS-CoV-2 variants (TCRdb year 2021). Libraries were prepared through the immunoSEQ multiplex PCR assay. Drawn from immuneACCESS, this table holds only the in-frame rearrangements with V and J called that TCRdb kept. Clones are partly lost; checked studies trace under half to an unresolved V gene and leave the rest unexplained. The sample table lists about 350,000 clones, around 90% of them with a count of one. Under 5% of the sample is in the top ten clones. The time point label for this specimen denotes: individuals recovered from natural SARS-CoV-2 infection. The sequencing used peripheral blood, collected after recovery from COVID-19. These receptors all come from a human donor who had recovered from COVID-19.

The V call is TRBV5-4, the J call TRBJ1-6; D uncertain. CDR3 length equals 16 residues. The ends were cut back, 3 bases at V and 1 base at J, with 11 bases in the middle. Germline V gene lookup returns CDR1 SGHNT and CDR2 YYREEE (reference sequence). CDR3 bases: TGTGCCAGCAGCTCCCTACTCGGGTCCTATAATTCACCCCTCCACTTT. This gives the protein CASSSLLGSYNSPLHF.

CDR3 sequence reads: CASQTLKSSGANVLTF. The CDR3 DNA reads as TGTGCCAGTCAGACATTAAAGAGCTCTGGGGCCAACGTCCTGACTTTC. V gene TRBV19 combines with J gene TRBJ2-6, with unresolved D. The V end was cut by 8 bases, the J end by 0 bases, with 14 bases between. The CDR3 totals 16 residues. From germline, CDR1 is LNHDA and CDR2 SQIVND (reference sequence). Using reference TRBV19 and TRBJ2-6 for the parts outside the CDR3, the full variable domain is DGGITQSPKYLFRKEGQNVTLSCEQNLNHDAMYWYRQDPGQGLRLIYYSQIVNDFQKGDIAEGYSVSREKKESFPLTVTSAQKNPTAFYLCASQTLKSSGANVLTFGAGSRLTVL.

The chain links TRBV19 to TRBJ2-2; the D gene is possibly TRBD1 (5 bases). V was trimmed by 9 bases and J by 3 bases, leaving 14 bases between them. The V gene's germline CDR1 is LNHDA and CDR2 SQIVND (reference sequence). The CDR3 spans 14 residues. The CDR3 loop reads CASTTDSYTGELFF. The CDR3 DNA reads TGTGCCAGCACCACCGACAGTTACACCGGGGAGCTGTTTTTT.

V and J are TRBV5-8 and TRBJ1-6; D is possibly TRBD1 (6 bases). Germline loops: CDR1 SGHTS, CDR2 YDEGEE. This CDR3 region has 18 residues. V lost 7 bases and J 0 bases, leaving 20 bases between the germline ends. CDR3 protein: CASRLDGTTSSYNSPLHF. In nucleotides, the CDR3 is TGTGCCAGCCGCCTTGACGGGACAACGAGCTCCTATAATTCACCCCTCCACTTT.